This T cell receptor beta chain comes out of a study of blood T cell repertoires in COVID-19. Whole-study context: Sources were T cells, B-cell-depleted T cells, or PBMCs; the material itself was cDNA or gDNA.

V lost 5 bases and J lost 5; bases outside the gene matches: 6. The CDR3 has 13 amino acids. From germline, CDR1 is SEHNR and CDR2 FQNEAQ (reference sequence). Repertoires were generated with immunoSEQ multiplex PCR, while TCRdb's copy carries only in-frame clones and drops some. This repertoire shows around 170,000 clones, under 90% found once; its top ten account for over 13%. The J gene is TRBJ2-7, the V gene TRBV7-9, with TRBD1 identical over 7 bases. The receptor was derived from a man aged 25-40 years with active or convalescent COVID-19. The sequenced material came from peripheral blood. The CDR3 bases are TGTGCCAGCAGCGAGTCGACAGGGAACGAGCAGTACGTC. It codes for CASSESTGNEQYV.